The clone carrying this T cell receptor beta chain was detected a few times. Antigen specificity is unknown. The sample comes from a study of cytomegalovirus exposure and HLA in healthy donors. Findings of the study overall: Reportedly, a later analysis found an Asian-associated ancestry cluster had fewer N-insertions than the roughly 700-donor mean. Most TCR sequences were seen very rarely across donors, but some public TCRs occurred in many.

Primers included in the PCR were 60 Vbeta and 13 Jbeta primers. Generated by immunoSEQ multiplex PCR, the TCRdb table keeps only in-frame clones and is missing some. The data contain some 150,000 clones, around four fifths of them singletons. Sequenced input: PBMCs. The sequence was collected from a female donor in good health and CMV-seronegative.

The CDR3 sequence: CASSPRVGGKGTDTQYF. The CDR3 nucleotides are TGTGCCAGCAGCCCCCGAGTAGGGGGAAAGGGCACAGATACGCAGTATTTT. The chain recombines TRBV28 with TRBJ2-3; TRBD1 is a possible D gene (6 bases). Trimming shortened V by 6 bases and J by 1 base, and 20 bases separated the two germline ends. Germline values: CDR1 MDHEN, CDR2 SYDVKM. CDR3 size: 17 residues.